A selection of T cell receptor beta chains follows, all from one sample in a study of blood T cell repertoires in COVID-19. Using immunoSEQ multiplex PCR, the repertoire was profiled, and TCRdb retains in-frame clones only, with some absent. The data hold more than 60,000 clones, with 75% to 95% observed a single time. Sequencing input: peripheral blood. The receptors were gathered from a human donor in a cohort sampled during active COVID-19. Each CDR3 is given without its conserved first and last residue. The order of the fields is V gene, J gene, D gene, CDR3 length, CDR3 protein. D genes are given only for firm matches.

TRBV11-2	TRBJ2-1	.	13	ASSLSQFYYNEQF
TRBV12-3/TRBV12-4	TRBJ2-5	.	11	ASSLGQKETQY
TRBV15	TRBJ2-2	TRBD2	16	ATSRSHLAGGRGGELF
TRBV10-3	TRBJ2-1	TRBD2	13	AISNTSGAYNEQF
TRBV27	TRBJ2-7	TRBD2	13	ASSFRLAGIYEQY
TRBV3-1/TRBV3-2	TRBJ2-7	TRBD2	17	ASSRAGTSGAPSSYEQY
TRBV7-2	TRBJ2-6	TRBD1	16	ASSLAGTAISGANVLT
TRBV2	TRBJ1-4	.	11	ATLGGGLEKLF
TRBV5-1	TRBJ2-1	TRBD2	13	ASNTAGDSYNEQF
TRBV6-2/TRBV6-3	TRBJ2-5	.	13	ASSYIGGAIETQY
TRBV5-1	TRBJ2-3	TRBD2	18	ASSLGTSGGSTTGTDTQY
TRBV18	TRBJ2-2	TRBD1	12	ASPGQGNTGELF
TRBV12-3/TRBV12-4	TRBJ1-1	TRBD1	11	ASSLTGVTEAF
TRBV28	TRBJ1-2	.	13	ASSLSIGSNYGYT
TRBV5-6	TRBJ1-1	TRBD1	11	ASSSGTGFEAF
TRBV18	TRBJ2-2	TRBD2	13	ASSPPGLGSGELF
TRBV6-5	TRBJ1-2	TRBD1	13	ASQHRTGINYGYT
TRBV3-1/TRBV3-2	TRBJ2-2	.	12	ASSQQGNTGELF
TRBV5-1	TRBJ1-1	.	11	ASSLRLNTEAF
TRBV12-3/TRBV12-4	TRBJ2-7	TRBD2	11	ASSPRGDYEQY
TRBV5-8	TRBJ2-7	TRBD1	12	ASSFDRGSYEQY
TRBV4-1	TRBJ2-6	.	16	ASSQDAGSGTGANVLT
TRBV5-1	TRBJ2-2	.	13	ASSLAAGPTGELF
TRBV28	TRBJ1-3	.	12	ASHTQGLEGTIY
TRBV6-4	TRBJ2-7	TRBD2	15	ASTFGRTSGGSGGQY
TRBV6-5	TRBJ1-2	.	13	ASGTGGLQNRGYT
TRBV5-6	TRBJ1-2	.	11	AYSSGLNYGYT
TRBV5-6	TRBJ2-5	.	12	ASSLLEVQETQY
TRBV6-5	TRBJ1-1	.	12	ASSTARGNTEAF
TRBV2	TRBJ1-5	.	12	ASTLQDGNQPQH
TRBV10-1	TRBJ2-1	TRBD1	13	ASSQGTGAANEQF
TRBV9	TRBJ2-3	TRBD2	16	ASSVAGSSGGATDTQY
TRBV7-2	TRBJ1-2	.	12	ASSLVTADYGYT
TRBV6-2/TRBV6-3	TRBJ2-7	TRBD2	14	ASSYSLAGDPYEQY
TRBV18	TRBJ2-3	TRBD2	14	ASSPMTSGGTDTQY
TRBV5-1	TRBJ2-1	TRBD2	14	ASSSATSGGGNEQF
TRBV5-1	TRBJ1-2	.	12	ASSLYREAYGYT
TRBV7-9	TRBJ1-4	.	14	ASSLAHPRGGEKLF
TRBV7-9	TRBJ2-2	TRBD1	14	ASSASGTGTTGELF
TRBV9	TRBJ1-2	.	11	ASSVKDSYGYT
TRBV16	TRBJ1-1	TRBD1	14	ASSQRTGRLNTEAF
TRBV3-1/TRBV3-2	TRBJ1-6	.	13	ASSQEAQGNSPLH
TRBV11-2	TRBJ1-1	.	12	ASSLERPGAEAF